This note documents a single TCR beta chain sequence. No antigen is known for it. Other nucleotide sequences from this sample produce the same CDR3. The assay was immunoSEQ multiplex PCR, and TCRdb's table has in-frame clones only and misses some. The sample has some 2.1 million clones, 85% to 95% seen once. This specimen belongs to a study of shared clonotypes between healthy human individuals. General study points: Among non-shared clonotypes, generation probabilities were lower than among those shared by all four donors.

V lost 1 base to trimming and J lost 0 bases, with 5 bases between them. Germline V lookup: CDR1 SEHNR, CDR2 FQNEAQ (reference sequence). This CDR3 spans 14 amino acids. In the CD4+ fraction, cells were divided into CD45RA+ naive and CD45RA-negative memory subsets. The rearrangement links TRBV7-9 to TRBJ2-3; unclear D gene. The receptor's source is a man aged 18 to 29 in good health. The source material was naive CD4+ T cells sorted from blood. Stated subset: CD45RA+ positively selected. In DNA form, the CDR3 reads TGTGCCAGCAGCTTAGGTACTAGCACAGATACGCAGTATTTT. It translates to CASSLGTSTDTQYF.